These 24 T cell receptor beta chains were sequenced from one sample in a study of blood T cells in healthy people across ages. With a J-beta primer mix and a sample-barcoded 5' primer, a second PCR ran about 7 to 12 cycles. MiXCR, run by TCRdb on the 5' RACE reads, gives a single entry per CDR3 protein. The sample contains about 670,000 distinct CDR3 sequences, 40% to 45% of which appear only once. The material sequenced was blood. These receptors were taken from a man older than 75 in good health.

This chain joins TRBV6-6 and TRBJ2-5; 13 bases match TRBD2. Trimming removed 5 bases from V and 5 bases from J; junction bases left unmatched: 11. Germline loops: CDR1 MNHNY, CDR2 SVGAGI (reference sequence). The CDR3 runs 17 residues. The CDR3 loop is CASSQPGTSGVGETQYF. The CDR3 region has the DNA TGTGCCAGCAGTCAACCCGGGACTAGCGGGGTCGGTGAGACCCAGTACTTC.

The rearrangement uses TRBV10-3 and TRBJ2-5, with D possibly called TRBD1 or TRBD2 (5 bases each). The assigned J gene may be wrong: the sequence end matches TRBJ2-1 better. The CDR3 spans 16 residues. Germline CDR1 is ENHRY and CDR2 is SYGVKD. CDR3 bases: TGTGCCATCAGTACCCTTGGGGGAGCCGAACAAGAGACCCAGTTCTTC. Protein product: CAISTLGGAEQETQFF.

The chain carries TRBV28 and TRBJ2-4; the D gene is possibly TRBD2 (6 bases). The CDR3 covers 16 residues. Germline assignment: CDR1 MDHEN and CDR2 SYDVKM. The V end lost 2 bases, the J end lost 0 bases, and 11 bases lay between the germline ends. The CDR3 loop is CASSLIGGIAKNIQYF. CDR3 in DNA: TGTGCCAGCAGTTTAATCGGCGGGATAGCCAAAAACATTCAGTACTTC.

This clonotype was counted a few times. The CDR3 nucleotides read TGCGCCAGCAGCCAAGGATCGGGGGGGGCCGAGACCCAGTACTTC. This encodes CASSQGSGGAETQYF. The V and J genes are TRBV4-3 and TRBJ2-5, with 8 bases identical to TRBD2. V shed 1 base, J shed 5 bases, and the junction held 6 bases outside the gene matches. The V gene's germline CDR1 is LGHNA and CDR2 YSLEER. The CDR3 is 15 residues long.

The CDR3 region has the DNA TGTGCCAGCAGCCAAGATACGCGCACGCCTCGGTTCGAGCAGTACTTC. The encoded protein is CASSQDTRTPRFEQYF. The gene calls are TRBV3-1 and TRBJ2-7, with D unclear. Germline CDR1 LGHDT, CDR2 YNNKEL (reference sequence). Trimming took 0 bases from V and 6 from J, leaving 18 bases between them. This CDR3 is built from 16 residues.

This clonotype was counted a few times. The V and J genes are TRBV7-2 and TRBJ2-7; TRBD2 agrees at 14 bases. The CDR3 length is 18 residues. Germline assignment: CDR1 SGHTA and CDR2 FQGNSA. V dropped 5 bases and J dropped 0; count of bases not matched to a gene: 9. As DNA, the CDR3 is TGTGCCAGCAGCACGCCGGGACTAGCGGGGGCCAGCTCCTACGAGCAGTACTTC. This sequence encodes CASSTPGLAGASSYEQYF. Filled out from reference TRBV7-2 and TRBJ2-7, the complete variable domain reads GAGVSQSPSNKVTEKGKDVELRCDPISGHTALYWYRQSLGQGLEFLIYFQGNSAPDKSGLPSDRFSAERTGGSVSTLTIQRTQQEDSAVYLCASSTPGLAGASSYEQYFGPGTRLTVT.

There are a few counts of this clonotype. In nucleotides, the CDR3 is TGCAGTGCAGGGACTAGCGGGAGCCAAGAGACCCAGTACTTC. This codes for CSAGTSGSQETQYF. This rearrangement joins TRBV20-1 to TRBJ2-5; 14 nucleotides align to TRBD2. The germline CDR1 and CDR2 sequences are DFQATT and SNEGSKA (reference sequence). There are 14 residues in the CDR3. The junction had 1 base not matched to a gene; V was cut back by 6 bases and J by 1 base.

The chain employs TRBV30 and TRBJ2-5; the match to TRBD2 covers 11 bases. The CDR3 covers 16 residues. With 0 bases clipped from V and 4 bases from J, the junction kept 7 bases outside the gene matches. The germline V gene has CDR1 GTSNPN and CDR2 SVGIG (reference sequence). The CDR3 DNA reads TGTGCCTGGAGTGTGGGGGGACTAGCGGCCGGAGAGACCCAGTACTTC. Its translation: CAWSVGGLAAGETQYF.

The chain couples TRBV24-1 to TRBJ1-2; D gene unclear. This CDR3 comprises 13 residues. Germline CDR1 is KGHDR and CDR2 is SFDVKD. V was pared by 5 bases and J by 2 bases, with 8 bases between. CDR3 sequence: CATSVAENYGYTF. CDR3 nucleotides: TGTGCCACCAGTGTGGCCGAGAACTATGGCTACACCTTC.

This clonotype was counted between two and nine times. The chain combines TRBV7-9 with TRBJ2-7; no firm D call. There are 12 residues in the CDR3. V was cut by 5 bases and J by 5 bases, with 10 bases left in between. Looked up from germline, CDR1 is SEHNR and CDR2 is FQNEAQ (reference sequence). CDR3 region: CASSTIGHEQYF. CDR3 sequence (DNA): TGTGCCAGCAGCACGATTGGCCACGAGCAGTACTTC.

The chain combines TRBV20-1 with TRBJ2-3, with 8 positions matching TRBD2. CDR3 length equals 17 residues. The J segment lost 0 bases and the V segment lost 5 bases, leaving 13 bases of the junction unmatched. In germline, CDR1 is DFQATT, CDR2 SNEGSKA (reference sequence). The CDR3 nucleotides read TGCAGTGCTCCTACTAGCGGAACCCCTACTAGCACAGATACGCAGTATTTT. This codes for CSAPTSGTPTSTDTQYF.

This clonotype has more than one count but fewer than ten. J is TRBJ2-7 and V is TRBV20-1; D is unresolved. V was shortened by 4 bases and J by 4 bases, with 17 bases between the two germline ends. This CDR3 region has 14 residues. Germline CDR1 is DFQATT and CDR2 is SNEGSKA (reference sequence). CDR3 nucleotides: TGCAGTGCTAAACTAACCCAAACTCTTTACGAGCAGTACTTC. Its protein is CSAKLTQTLYEQYF.

This clonotype showed up many times. The chain recombines TRBV29-1 with TRBJ2-7; possibly TRBD1 for D (6 bases). CDR3 length equals 12 residues. The ends were cut back, 3 bases at V and 5 bases at J, with 11 bases in the middle. Per the germline V gene, CDR1 is SQVTM and CDR2 is ANQGSEA. CDR3 nucleotide sequence: TGCAGCGTTGACAGGGGTGCCGACGAGCAGTACTTC. This translates into CSVDRGADEQYF.

Remarks on this clonotype: A much larger clone lies a single base off, so this may be a read error. The chain uses TRBV7-2 and TRBJ2-3, with 7 positions matching TRBD1. V was clipped by 4 bases and J by 3 bases; unmatched bases: 10. The CDR3 has 16 residues. Germline CDR1 SGHTA, CDR2 FQGNSA. DNA of the CDR3: TGTGCCAGCAGCTGTAGACAGGGTTTAGGAACAGATACGCAGTATTTT. Its translation is CASSCRQGLGTDTQYF.

V is TRBV7-2 and J is TRBJ1-5, with D unresolved. There are 13 residues in the CDR3. Germline V gene lookup returns CDR1 SGHTA and CDR2 FQGNSA. V was pared by 5 bases and J by 5 bases, with 10 bases between. Here the CDR3 DNA reads TGTGCCAGCAGCCTCTCATGGTATCAGCCCCAGCATTTT. It specifies CASSLSWYQPQHF.

The genes are TRBV18 and TRBJ2-7; D is uncertain. Germline CDR1 is KGHSH and CDR2 is LQKENI. Trimming pared 3 bases from V and 2 bases from J, leaving 17 bases between. The CDR3 covers 16 residues. The CDR3 region is CASSPRPPGSAYEQYF. In DNA, the CDR3 is TGTGCCAGCTCACCCCGACCGCCAGGCTCCGCCTACGAGCAGTACTTC.

This chain joins TRBV20-1 and TRBJ2-5; 7 bases match TRBD1. The J call is doubtful: the DNA matches TRBJ2-1 better. Per the germline V gene, CDR1 is DFQATT and CDR2 is SNEGSKA (reference sequence). The CDR3 length is 15 residues. For the CDR3, the DNA is TGCAGTGCTAGAGATACAGGGGTATCCCAAGAGACCCAGTTCTTC. Its protein product is CSARDTGVSQETQFF.

This clonotype has just a few counts. V usage is TRBV4-2 and J usage is TRBJ1-4; no definite D call. V lost 0 bases and J 3 bases, leaving 5 bases between the germline ends. Looked up from germline, CDR1 is LGHNA and CDR2 is YNFKEQ. This CDR3 is built from 14 residues. The DNA of the CDR3 is TGTGCCAGCAGCCAAGACAGAGCTAATGAAAAACTGTTTTTT. It specifies CASSQDRANEKLFF.

This chain connects TRBV20-1 to TRBJ2-2; TRBD2 might be the D (5 bases). CDR1 is DFQATT, CDR2 SNEGSKA, per germline (reference sequence). The V and J ends lost 4 bases and 1 base respectively, with 13 bases between them. The CDR3 has 15 residues. The CDR3 DNA reads TGCAGTGCTAACCGGCTTGAGGGGAACACCGGGGAGCTGTTTTTT. Residues: CSANRLEGNTGELFF.

The rearrangement links TRBV20-1 to TRBJ2-3; unclear D gene. The CDR3 loop spans 14 amino acids. The germline CDR1 and CDR2 sequences are DFQATT and SNEGSKA (reference sequence). V dropped 6 bases and J dropped 4 bases, with 17 bases sitting between them. The CDR3 is CSAHRSTPADTQYF. CDR3 in DNA: TGCAGTGCACACCGCTCTACGCCTGCAGATACGCAGTATTTT.

The chain couples TRBV10-3 to TRBJ2-7; TRBD1 agrees at 11 bases. With V trimmed by 0 bases and J by 2 bases, 3 bases remained unmatched. Germline V gives CDR1 ENHRY, CDR2 SYGVKD. There are 16 residues in the CDR3. Written as DNA, the CDR3 is TGTGCCATCAGTGAGTCGGGGACAGGGGGGACCTACGAGCAGTACTTC. The encoded protein is CAISESGTGGTYEQYF.

A few counts support this clonotype. The J gene is TRBJ2-3, the V gene TRBV24-1; tentatively, D is TRBD1 or TRBD2 (5 bases each). V lost 0 bases, J lost 11 bases, and 11 bases lay in between. Germline V gene sequence: CDR1 KGHDR, CDR2 SFDVKD. The CDR3 consists of 13 residues. The CDR3 region has the DNA TGTGCCACCAGTGATTTGGGGGGAGCCCGGCAGTATTTT. Its protein is CATSDLGGARQYF.

J is TRBJ1-2 and V is TRBV4-2, with a weak D call TRBD1 (6 bases). The CDR3 has 14 residues. Deletions cut 5 bases from V and 2 bases from J, with 12 bases between. Germline loops: CDR1 LGHNA, CDR2 YNFKEQ. DNA for the CDR3: TGTGCCAGCAGCACGACAGGTGCAAACTATGGCTACACCTTC. The encoded protein is CASSTTGANYGYTF.

There are a few counts of this clonotype. V gene TRBV28 combines with J gene TRBJ2-7; 7 nucleotides line up with TRBD1. The CDR3 loop spans 19 amino acids. Germline CDR1 and CDR2: MDHEN and SYDVKM. Trimming took 4 bases from V and 0 from J; bases not matched to a gene: 18. The CDR3, as DNA: TGTGCCAGCAGTTCTCAGACTATACGGGACAGCCTGAACTCCTACGAGCAGTACTTC. It specifies CASSSQTIRDSLNSYEQYF.